The clone carrying this T cell receptor beta chain was seen a few times. The sample is drawn from a study of T cells in Graves' hyperthyroidism and ophthalmopathy. The CDR3 regions of TCR beta were amplified from RNA transcripts. Using the HTBI primer set, a first-round RT-PCR was run on the TCR CDR3. Via MiXCR, TCRdb re-called the multiplex PCR reads, giving one row per CDR3 protein. The sample contains more than 350,000 distinct CDR3 sequences, about a sixth of which appear only once. This TCR was recovered from a woman aged 30 to 39 with Graves' hyperthyroidism that later progressed to Graves' ophthalmopathy. Sequenced sample: blood.

The CDR3 DNA sequence: TGTGCCAGCAGTTACTCGACAGGGGGTGGGCCAGATACGCAGTATTTT. Translation gives CASSYSTGGGPDTQYF. J is TRBJ2-3 and V is TRBV6-5; 9 nucleotides align to TRBD1. J was trimmed by 4 bases and V by 0 bases; bases with no gene match: 5. Germline CDR1 MNHEY, CDR2 SVGAGI. The CDR3 spans 16 residues.